This TCR beta chain was documented in a study of kidney transplant recipient with SARS-CoV-2 infection. Each CDR3 protein is one row after TCRdb ran MiXCR on the reads. Of roughly 230,000 distinct CDR3 sequences in the sample, under 35% were seen once. This sequence was found in a male patient in his 30s who had COVID-19 and was a kidney transplant recipient. Some T cells may possibly be graft donor cells. Here the sequenced sample was a blood sample, taken at baseline and on roughly day 110 from a kidney transplant recipient.

The CDR3 region has the DNA TGTGCCAGCAGCGTAGGAGCAAATGAGCAGTTCTTC. Translation gives CASSVGANEQFF. The rearrangement joins TRBV9 to TRBJ2-1; D is undetermined. The CDR3 is 12 amino acids. Germline V gives CDR1 SGDLS, CDR2 YYNGEE. V gave up 0 bases and J gave up 7 bases, with 5 bases separating them. Filled out from reference TRBV9 and TRBJ2-1, the complete variable domain reads DSGVTQTPKHLITATGQRVTLRCSPRSGDLSVYWYQQSLDQGLQFLIQYYNGEERAKGNILERFSAQQFPDLHSELNLSSLELGDSALYFCASSVGANEQFFGPGTRLTVL.